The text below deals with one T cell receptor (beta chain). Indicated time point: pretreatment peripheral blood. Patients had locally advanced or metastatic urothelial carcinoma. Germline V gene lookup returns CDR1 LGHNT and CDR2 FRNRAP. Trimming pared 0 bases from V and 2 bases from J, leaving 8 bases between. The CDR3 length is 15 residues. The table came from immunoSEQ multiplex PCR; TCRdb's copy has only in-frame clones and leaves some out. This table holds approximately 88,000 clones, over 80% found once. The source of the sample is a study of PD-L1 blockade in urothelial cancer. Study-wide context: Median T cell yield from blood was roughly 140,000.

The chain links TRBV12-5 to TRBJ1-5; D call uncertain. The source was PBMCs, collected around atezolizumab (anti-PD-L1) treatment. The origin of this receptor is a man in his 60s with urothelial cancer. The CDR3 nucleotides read TGTGCTAGTGGTTTGGTCGGTTTTGGCAATCAGCCCCAGCATTTT. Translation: CASGLVGFGNQPQHF.